Shown below are 10 T cell receptor beta chains from a single sample sequenced in a study of blood T cell repertoires in COVID-19. The repertoire was sequenced with immunoSEQ multiplex PCR; TCRdb's copy has only in-frame clones and lacks some. The table lists under 85,000 clones, nearly 85% of them singletons. The sequenced sample consisted of peripheral blood. The receptors shown here come from a human donor in a cohort sampled during active COVID-19.

The chain has TRBV11-2 and TRBJ2-7, with D perhaps TRBD1 (6 bases). The V end was cut by 2 bases, the J end by 4 bases, with 12 bases between. CDR3 size: 14 residues. Per germline, CDR1 SGHAT and CDR2 FQNNGV. The chain's CDR3 is CASSLTGSGYEQYF. CDR3 nucleotide sequence: TGTGCCAGCAGCTTAACAGGGTCCGGGTACGAGCAGTACTTC.

The genes are TRBV9 and TRBJ2-3, with a possible D match to TRBD2 (7 bases). The V and J ends lost 0 bases and 3 bases respectively, with 14 bases between them. Germline CDR1 is SGDLS and CDR2 is YYNGEE. CDR3 length: 16 amino acids. The CDR3 DNA follows: TGTGCCAGCAGCGTAGTTGAGGGGGGGCCAACAGATACGCAGTATTTT. It codes for CASSVVEGGPTDTQYF.

V usage is TRBV12-3 or TRBV12-4 and J usage is TRBJ1-1; 7 bases are a match to TRBD1. Losses at the gene ends were 8 bases for V and 5 bases for J; bases not matched to a gene: 8. The CDR3 runs to 13 residues. The CDR3 DNA reads TGTGCCAGCGGAAGACAGGGTCTTACTGAAGCTTTCTTT. Its protein is CASGRQGLTEAFF.

V usage is TRBV7-8 and J usage is TRBJ1-5; D gene ambiguous. This CDR3 has 15 residues. Deletions cut 4 bases from V and 0 bases from J, with 10 bases between. Germline CDR1 SGHVS, CDR2 FQNEAQ. CDR3 amino acids: CASSSRRNSNQPQHF. The DNA of the CDR3 is TGTGCCAGCAGCTCTAGGAGAAATAGCAATCAGCCCCAGCATTTT.

The chain joins TRBV18 to TRBJ2-7; the match to TRBD2 covers 13 bases. From germline, CDR1 is KGHSH and CDR2 LQKENI. The CDR3 covers 16 residues. J was trimmed by 7 bases and V by 0 bases; bases with no gene match: 6. CDR3 residues: CASSPPGTSGVGEQYF. CDR3 sequence (DNA): TGTGCCAGCTCACCACCCGGGACTAGCGGGGTTGGAGAGCAGTACTTC.

This clone has only one observation. The chain uses TRBV12-5 and TRBJ2-3, with D maybe TRBD2 (5 bases). Trimming shortened V by 0 bases and J by 2 bases, and 9 bases separated the two germline ends. CDR1 and CDR2 from the germline V gene are LGHNT and FRNRAP. The CDR3 sequence is 15 residues long. CDR3 nucleotides: TGTGCTAGTGGTTTGGTACTAGGCCACACAGATACGCAGTATTTT. As protein: CASGLVLGHTDTQYF.

The V call is TRBV20-1, the J call TRBJ2-3; weak D call: TRBD1 (6 bases). Germline V gene data show CDR1 as DFQATT and CDR2 as SNEGSKA (reference sequence). Trimming removed 3 bases from V and 4 bases from J, with 14 bases in between. CDR3 size: 14 residues. CDR3 sequence (DNA): TGCAGTGCTAGTACAGGGTTGACGGCAGATACGCAGTATTTT. It encodes CSASTGLTADTQYF.

V gene TRBV4-2 combines with J gene TRBJ1-2; 10 bases map to TRBD1. CDR1 and CDR2 (germline): LGHNA, YNFKEQ. The J segment lost 1 base and the V segment lost 2 bases, leaving 1 base of the junction unmatched. CDR3 size: 15 residues. This CDR3 is CASSQRDRGNYGYTF. DNA of the CDR3: TGTGCCAGCAGCCAACGGGACAGGGGTAACTATGGCTACACCTTC.

The rearrangement joins TRBV7-8 to TRBJ2-2, with D maybe TRBD2 (5 bases). The CDR3 spans 15 residues. In germline, CDR1 is SGHVS, CDR2 FQNEAQ. The V gene lost 5 bases and the J gene lost 5 bases, with 15 bases spanning the gap. CDR3 DNA: TGTGCCAGCAGCCCTGTCGGAGGAAGGACCGGGGAGCTGTTTTTT. The encoded protein is CASSPVGGRTGELFF.

V and J are TRBV12-5 and TRBJ1-3; 7 bases map to TRBD1. The CDR3 length is 14 residues. With 6 bases clipped from V and 6 bases from J, the junction kept 8 bases outside the gene matches. CDR1 is LGHNT, CDR2 FRNRAP, per germline. The CDR3 coding sequence is TGTGCTAGTGGCCAGCAGGGGGTCGTAAACACCATATATTTT. Translated: CASGQQGVVNTIYF. Full variable domain (missing parts from reference TRBV12-5 and TRBJ1-3): DARVTQTPRHKVTEMGQEVTMRCQPILGHNTVFWYRQTMMQGLELLAYFRNRAPLDDSGMPKDRFSAEMPDATLATLKIQPSEPRDSAVYFCASGQQGVVNTIYFGEGSWLTVV.